This T cell receptor beta chain was captured by sequencing in a study of shared clonotypes between healthy human individuals. Regarding this clone: Its specificity is unknown.

Findings and limits, study-wide: Relative to memory subsets, naive subsets generally showed larger estimated richness. Despite large depth, sorted-subset datasets appeared incompletely sequenced.

In replicate PCRs of sorted subsets, roughly 200 ng DNA, approximately 32,000 T cell genomes, was used. This table comes from immunoSEQ multiplex PCR, and its TCRdb copy is limited to in-frame clones, with some not included. The sample includes some 2,500,000 clones, over 85% of them seen just once. The CDR3 extends over 15 amino acids. Germline CDR1 reads MNHEY; CDR2 reads SMNVEV (reference sequence). V was pared by 5 bases and J by 2 bases, with 14 bases between. The sequencing sample was made of naive CD4+ T cells from PBMCs. Subset reported: CD45RA+ positively selected. V and J are TRBV27 and TRBJ2-3; tentatively, D is TRBD2 (7 bases). The receptor comes from a man in his late teens or twenties in good health. Some clones in this sample may be carry-over from other donors' samples. This CDR3 reads CASSPVGGLTDTQYF. CDR3 bases: TGTGCCAGCAGTCCCGTGGGGGGGCTCACAGATACGCAGTATTTT.